Listed here are 25 T cell receptor beta chains from one sample, sequenced in a study of T cell changes during pregnancy in multiple sclerosis. Clones were sequenced by immunoSEQ multiplex PCR, and TCRdb holds only the in-frame ones, with some missing. The table records about 110,000 clones, about 90% of them present only once. Sequences were derived from peripheral blood, sampled before pregnancy. The receptor source for this set is a female donor with multiple sclerosis, enrolled in a pregnancy study.

V is TRBV28 and J is TRBJ1-2; possible D gene TRBD1, 6 bases. Trimming shortened V by 5 bases and J by 4 bases, and 14 bases separated the two germline ends. The CDR3 has 14 amino acids. CDR1 and CDR2 (germline): MDHEN, SYDVKM. As DNA, the CDR3 is TGTGCCAGCAGTAAATTGGACAGAACCTATGGCTACACCTTC. This gives the protein CASSKLDRTYGYTF.

V is TRBV6-1 and J is TRBJ2-4; perhaps TRBD1 as D (5 bases). The CDR3 runs to 13 residues. CDR1 and CDR2 (germline): MNHNS, SASEGT. Trimming removed 0 bases at V and 7 bases at J, with 7 bases between. The CDR3 region is CASSEAPGNIQYF. The DNA for the CDR3 is TGTGCCAGCAGTGAAGCGCCAGGGAACATTCAGTACTTC.

The chain employs TRBV6-5 and TRBJ1-3, with D possibly TRBD1 on 6 matching bases. With 4 bases removed from V and 0 bases from J, the gap between germline ends came to 13 bases. The CDR3 sequence is 16 residues long. Germline V lookup: CDR1 MNHEY, CDR2 SVGAGI. CDR3 amino acids: CASSSQGIGSGNTIYF. The DNA for the CDR3 is TGTGCCAGCAGTTCACAGGGAATTGGCTCTGGAAACACCATATATTTT.

The rearrangement links TRBV10-2 to TRBJ2-5; TRBD1 matches at 8 bases. The CDR3 length is 15 residues. Germline V gives CDR1 WSHSY, CDR2 SAAADI. The V gene end was trimmed by 6 bases and the J gene end by 1 base; junction bases not matched to a gene: 7. In DNA form, the CDR3 reads TGCGCCAGCAGAAGGGACAGGCCAACCCAAGAGACCCAGTACTTC. Protein sequence: CASRRDRPTQETQYF.

The chain carries TRBV7-9 and TRBJ2-7; 7 positions match TRBD1. The CDR3 loop spans 15 amino acids. From germline, CDR1 is SEHNR and CDR2 FQNEAQ (reference sequence). V dropped 5 bases and J dropped 0; count of bases not matched to a gene: 7. CDR3 DNA sequence: TGTGCCAGCAGCCACACAGGGGCAAGCTCCTACGAGCAGTACTTC. This translates into CASSHTGASSYEQYF.

The chain is built from TRBV6-1 and TRBJ1-1; D possibly corresponds to TRBD1 (5 bases). This CDR3 contains 14 residues. V lost 0 bases, J lost 1 base, and 6 bases lay in between. Looked up from germline, CDR1 is MNHNS and CDR2 is SASEGT. CDR3 sequence reads: CASSEAGGNTEAFF. DNA for the CDR3: TGTGCCAGCAGTGAAGCGGGGGGGAACACTGAAGCTTTCTTT.

The chain couples TRBV5-1 to TRBJ2-3, with unresolved D. V was clipped by 0 bases and J by 7 bases, with 6 bases between them. The length of the CDR3 is 12 residues. Looked up from germline, CDR1 is SGHRS and CDR2 is YFSETQ. The CDR3 bases are TGCGCCAGCAGCTTGGTCGAGAATACGCAGTATTTT. Protein product: CASSLVENTQYF.

This chain uses TRBV6-6 with TRBJ2-5; 9 bases map to TRBD1. The CDR3 sequence is 14 residues long. Germline CDR1 and CDR2: MNHNY and SVGAGI (reference sequence). J gave up 5 bases and V 6 bases, and 7 bases lay outside the gene matches. The CDR3 is CASRHTGGLETQYF. The CDR3 DNA reads TGTGCCAGCAGACACACAGGGGGCTTGGAGACCCAGTACTTC.

The chain uses TRBV19 and TRBJ2-1, with TRBD2 matching over 12 bases. Germline V gives CDR1 LNHDA, CDR2 SQIVND (reference sequence). J gave up 3 bases and V 10 bases, and 13 bases lay outside the gene matches. The CDR3 covers 17 residues. The CDR3 loop is CATNRGRLAGDYNEQFF. Here the CDR3 DNA reads TGTGCCACCAACCGCGGGCGACTAGCGGGAGACTACAATGAGCAGTTCTTC.

This chain connects TRBV11-1 to TRBJ2-3; 8 bases are shared with TRBD2. This CDR3 is 16 amino acids long. With V trimmed by 4 bases and J by 2 bases, 8 bases remained unmatched. Germline CDR1 SGHAT, CDR2 FQDESV (reference sequence). The CDR3 reads CASSSGGAGLTDTQYF. CDR3 in DNA: TGTGCCAGCAGCTCGGGGGGGGCCGGGCTCACAGATACGCAGTATTTT.

The chain carries TRBV9 and TRBJ2-5; 13 nucleotides align to TRBD2. Germline-derived CDR1 and CDR2 are SGDLS and YYNGEE. The length of the CDR3 is 15 residues. J was trimmed by 2 bases and V by 4 bases; bases with no gene match: 2. CDR3 bases: TGTGCCAGCAGCCAGGGACTAGCGGGGCAAGAGACCCAGTACTTC. It is translated as CASSQGLAGQETQYF.

The gene calls are TRBV6-6 and TRBJ1-5, with D maybe TRBD1 (5 bases). The V gene's germline CDR1 is MNHNY and CDR2 SVGAGI (reference sequence). This CDR3 has 14 residues. Trimming stripped 2 bases from V and 5 bases from J, with 10 bases between. The CDR3 protein is CASSYRGEYQPQHF. The CDR3 coding sequence is TGTGCCAGCAGTTACCGGGGGGAATATCAGCCCCAGCATTTT.

A single count supports this clone. V gene TRBV19 combines with J gene TRBJ1-2; D is ambiguous. Trimming cost V 6 bases and J 0 bases, with 8 bases left between them. This CDR3 has 13 residues. CDR1 and CDR2 from the germline V gene are LNHDA and SQIVND (reference sequence). The CDR3 nucleotides are TGTGCCAGTAGCCTAACAGCTAACTATGGCTACACCTTC. Translated: CASSLTANYGYTF.

In nucleotides, the CDR3 is TGTGCCAGCAGTTTATCCGGGAGGGACACTGAAGCTTTCTTT. Protein sequence: CASSLSGRDTEAFF. V is TRBV28 and J is TRBJ1-1; D gene unclear. Germline V gene lookup returns CDR1 MDHEN and CDR2 SYDVKM. V lost 1 base to trimming and J lost 3 bases, with 9 bases between them. The CDR3 length is 14 residues.

The V call is TRBV27, the J call TRBJ2-7; 7 nucleotides match TRBD1. This CDR3 has 12 residues. Germline values: CDR1 MNHEY, CDR2 SMNVEV (reference sequence). V trimming: 6 bases; J trimming: 2 bases; junction bases outside the gene matches: 1. The CDR3: CASRGQPYEQYF. As DNA, the CDR3 is TGTGCCAGCAGGGGACAGCCCTACGAGCAGTACTTC.

The chain joins TRBV27 to TRBJ2-7; 12 positions agree with TRBD1. V lost 3 bases to trimming and J lost 6 bases; unmatched junction nucleotides: 6. The CDR3 covers 15 residues. CDR1 is MNHEY and CDR2 is SMNVEV in the germline V gene (reference sequence). The CDR3 DNA is TGTGCCAGCAGTTTCCACGGGACAGGGGGCATCGAGCAGTACTTC. It is translated as CASSFHGTGGIEQYF.

The J gene is TRBJ2-4, the V gene TRBV7-9; no firm D call. Germline V CDR1 and CDR2: SEHNR, FQNEAQ (reference sequence). The length of the CDR3 is 14 residues. V was shortened by 1 base and J by 8 bases, with 12 bases between the two germline ends. The CDR3 nucleotides are TGTGCCAGCAGCTTAGTGGCCTCTTCCGACATTCAGTACTTC. This translates into CASSLVASSDIQYF.

This CDR3 is CASGRHREYDEQYF. CDR3 nucleotides: TGTGCCAGCGGGCGGCACCGGGAGTACGACGAGCAGTACTTC. The chain uses TRBV2 and TRBJ2-7, with a possible D match to TRBD2 (6 bases). CDR3 length: 14 residues. V lost 8 bases and J lost 5, with 19 bases in between. Germline CDR1 reads SNHLY; CDR2 reads FYNNEI. The entire variable domain, with the rest obtained from reference TRBV2 and TRBJ2-7, is as follows: EPEVTQTPSHQVTQMGQEVILRCVPISNHLYFYWYRQILGQKVEFLVSFYNNEISEKSEIFDDQFSVERPDGSNFTLKIRSTKLEDSAMYFCASGRHREYDEQYFGPGTRLTVT.

The V and J genes are TRBV10-3 and TRBJ1-5; D ambiguous. In germline, CDR1 is ENHRY, CDR2 SYGVKD. V gave up 4 bases and J gave up 0 bases, with 10 bases separating them. The CDR3 loop spans 15 amino acids. The CDR3 loop reads CAISAQENSNQPQHF. The CDR3 nucleotides read TGTGCCATCAGTGCTCAGGAAAATAGCAATCAGCCCCAGCATTTT.

This clone has just a few counts. J is TRBJ2-1 and V is TRBV7-2; TRBD1 matches 9 bases. J lost 16 bases, V lost 5 bases, and 6 bases had no gene match. Per germline, CDR1 SGHTA and CDR2 FQGNSA. The CDR3 extends over 11 amino acids. CDR3 protein: CASSNRDRVFF. CDR3 sequence (DNA): TGTGCCAGCAGCAACCGGGACAGGGTTTTCTTC.

This clone was found once. The gene calls are TRBV30 and TRBJ2-5, with D perhaps TRBD1 (5 bases). In germline, CDR1 is GTSNPN, CDR2 SVGIG (reference sequence). This CDR3 contains 15 residues. Trimming removed 1 base from V and 0 bases from J, with 12 bases in between. The CDR3 coding sequence is TGTGCCTGGAGTGCAGGGAACAAGTACCAAGAGACCCAGTACTTC. It is translated as CAWSAGNKYQETQYF.

This chain links TRBV11-2 with TRBJ2-3; a weak D match, TRBD2 (6 bases). The V end lost 5 bases, the J end lost 1 base, and 19 bases lay between the germline ends. Per the germline V gene, CDR1 is SGHAT and CDR2 is FQNNGV. The CDR3 consists of 17 residues. The CDR3, as DNA: TGTGCCAGCAGCAGCCTCGGGGGAGCGCGGCGCACAGATACGCAGTATTTT. Protein sequence: CASSSLGGARRTDTQYF.

The V call is TRBV27, the J call TRBJ1-4, with D possibly matching TRBD1 (5 bases). V was trimmed by 6 bases and J by 0 bases, leaving 11 bases between them. CDR3 size: 15 residues. Per the germline V gene, CDR1 is MNHEY and CDR2 is SMNVEV (reference sequence). Here the CDR3 DNA reads TGTGCCAGCAGGGCAGGGCTCGCAACTAATGAAAAACTGTTTTTT. Amino acids: CASRAGLATNEKLFF.

The genes are TRBV27 and TRBJ1-5, with a weak D call TRBD1 (5 bases). V gave up 0 bases and J gave up 1 base, with 7 bases separating them. Germline V gene sequence: CDR1 MNHEY, CDR2 SMNVEV (reference sequence). The length of the CDR3 is 15 residues. The CDR3 coding sequence is TGTGCCAGCAGTTTATCTTCAGGGAGCAATCAGCCCCAGCATTTT. It is translated as CASSLSSGSNQPQHF.

This clone was observed a handful of times. This chain uses TRBV27 with TRBJ1-1; D might be TRBD1 (6 bases). Germline loops: CDR1 MNHEY, CDR2 SMNVEV (reference sequence). V lost 2 bases to trimming and J lost 3 bases, with 7 bases between them. This CDR3 has 13 residues. This CDR3 is CASSLQGYTEAFF. As DNA, the CDR3 is TGTGCCAGCAGTTTACAGGGGTACACTGAAGCTTTCTTT.